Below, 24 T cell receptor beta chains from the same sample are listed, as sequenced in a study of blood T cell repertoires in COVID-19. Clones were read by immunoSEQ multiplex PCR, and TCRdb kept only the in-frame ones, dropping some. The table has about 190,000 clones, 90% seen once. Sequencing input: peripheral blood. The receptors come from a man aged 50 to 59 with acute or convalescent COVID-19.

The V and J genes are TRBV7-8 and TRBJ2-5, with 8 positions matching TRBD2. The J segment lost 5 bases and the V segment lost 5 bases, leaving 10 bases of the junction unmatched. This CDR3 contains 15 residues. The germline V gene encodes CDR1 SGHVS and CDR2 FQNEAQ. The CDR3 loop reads CASSRLSGAGETQYF. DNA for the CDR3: TGTGCCAGCAGCCGCCTTAGCGGGGCTGGGGAGACCCAGTACTTC.

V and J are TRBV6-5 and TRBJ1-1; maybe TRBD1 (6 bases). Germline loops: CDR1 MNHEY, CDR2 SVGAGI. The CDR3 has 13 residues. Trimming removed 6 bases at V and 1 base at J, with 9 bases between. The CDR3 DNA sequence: TGTGCCAGCAGGAGGACAGCGAACACTGAAGCTTTCTTT. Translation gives CASRRTANTEAFF.

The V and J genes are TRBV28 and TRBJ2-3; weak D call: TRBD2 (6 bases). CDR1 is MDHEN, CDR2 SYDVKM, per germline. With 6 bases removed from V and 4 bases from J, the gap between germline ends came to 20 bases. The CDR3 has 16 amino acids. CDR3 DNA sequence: TGTGCCAGCAGGACCTGGGGGGTCCAGGGTTCAGATACGCAGTATTTT. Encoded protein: CASRTWGVQGSDTQYF.

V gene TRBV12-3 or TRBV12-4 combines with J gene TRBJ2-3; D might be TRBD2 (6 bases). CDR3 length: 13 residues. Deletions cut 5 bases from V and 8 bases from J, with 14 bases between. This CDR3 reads CASSRRDSGTQYF. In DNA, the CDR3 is TGTGCCAGCAGTCGCCGGGACTCTGGTACGCAGTATTTT.

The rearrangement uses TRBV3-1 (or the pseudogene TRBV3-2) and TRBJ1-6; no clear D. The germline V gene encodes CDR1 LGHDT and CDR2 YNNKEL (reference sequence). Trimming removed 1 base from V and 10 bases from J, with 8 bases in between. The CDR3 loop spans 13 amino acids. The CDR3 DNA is TGTGCCAGCAGCCAAGTATCTGGCTCACCCCTCCACTTT. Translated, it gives CASSQVSGSPLHF.

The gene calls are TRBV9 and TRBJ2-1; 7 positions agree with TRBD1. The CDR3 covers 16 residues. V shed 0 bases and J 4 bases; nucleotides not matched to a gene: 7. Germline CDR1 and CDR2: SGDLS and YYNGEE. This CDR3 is CASSVGGTVNYNEQFF. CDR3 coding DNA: TGTGCCAGCAGCGTAGGGGGGACAGTAAATTACAATGAGCAGTTCTTC.

Here the CDR3 DNA reads TGTGCCATCAGTGAGTTGAACAGGGCCCGCGAGCAGTACTTC. Residues: CAISELNRAREQYF. The chain joins TRBV10-3 to TRBJ2-7; tentative D call: TRBD1 (6 bases). In germline, CDR1 is ENHRY, CDR2 SYGVKD. The V end was cut by 1 base, the J end by 6 bases, with 13 bases between. This CDR3 is built from 14 residues.

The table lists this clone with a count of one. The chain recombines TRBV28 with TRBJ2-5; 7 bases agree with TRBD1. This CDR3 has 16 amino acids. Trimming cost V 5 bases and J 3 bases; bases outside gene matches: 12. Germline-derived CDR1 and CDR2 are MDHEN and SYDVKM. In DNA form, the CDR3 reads TGTGCCAGCAGTACCACAGGGGAGCTTGTAAAAGAGACCCAGTACTTC. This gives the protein CASSTTGELVKETQYF.

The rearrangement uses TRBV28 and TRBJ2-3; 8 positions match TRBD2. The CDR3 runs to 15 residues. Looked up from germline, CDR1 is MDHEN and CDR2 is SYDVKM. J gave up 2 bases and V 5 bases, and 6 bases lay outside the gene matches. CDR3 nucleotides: TGTGCCAGCAGTCTCGGGACTAGTATCACAGATACGCAGTATTTT. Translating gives CASSLGTSITDTQYF.

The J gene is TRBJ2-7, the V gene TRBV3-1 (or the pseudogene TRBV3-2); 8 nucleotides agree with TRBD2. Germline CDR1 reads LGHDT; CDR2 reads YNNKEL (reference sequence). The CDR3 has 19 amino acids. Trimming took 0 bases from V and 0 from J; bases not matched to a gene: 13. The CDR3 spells CASSQDPRAGASHSYEQYV. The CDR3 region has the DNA TGTGCCAGCAGCCAAGATCCGAGAGCGGGGGCCTCCCACTCCTACGAGCAGTACGTC.

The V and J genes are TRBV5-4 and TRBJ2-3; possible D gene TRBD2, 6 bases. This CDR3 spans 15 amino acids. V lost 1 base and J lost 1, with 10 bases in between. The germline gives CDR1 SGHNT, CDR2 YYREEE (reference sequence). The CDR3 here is CASSLKVAGTDTQYF. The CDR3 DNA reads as TGTGCCAGCAGCTTGAAGGTAGCGGGCACAGATACGCAGTATTTT.

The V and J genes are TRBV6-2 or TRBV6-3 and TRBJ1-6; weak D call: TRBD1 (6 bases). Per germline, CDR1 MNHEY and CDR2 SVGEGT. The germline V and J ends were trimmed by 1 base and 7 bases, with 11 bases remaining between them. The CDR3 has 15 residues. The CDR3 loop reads CASSYLGQPNSPLHF. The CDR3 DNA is TGTGCCAGCAGTTACTTGGGACAACCGAATTCACCCCTCCACTTT.

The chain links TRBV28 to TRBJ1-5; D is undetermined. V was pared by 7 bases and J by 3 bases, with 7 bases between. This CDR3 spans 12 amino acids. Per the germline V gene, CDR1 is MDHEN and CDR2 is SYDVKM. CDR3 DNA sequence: TGTGCCAGCACAGATATCAATCAGCCCCAGCATTTT. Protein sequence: CASTDINQPQHF.

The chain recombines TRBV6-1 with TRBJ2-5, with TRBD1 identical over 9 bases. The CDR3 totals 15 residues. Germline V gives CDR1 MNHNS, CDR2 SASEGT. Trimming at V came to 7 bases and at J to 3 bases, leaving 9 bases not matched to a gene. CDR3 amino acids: CASNDPGQGKETQYF. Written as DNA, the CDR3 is TGTGCCAGCAACGACCCGGGACAGGGCAAAGAGACCCAGTACTTC.

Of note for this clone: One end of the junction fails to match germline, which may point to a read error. In DNA form, the CDR3 reads TGCGCCAGCAGCCAAGATCTGGGGGGTAGGCCAGGCGTTTTT. It is translated as CASSQDLGGRPGVF. The chain has TRBV4-1 and TRBJ1-3; D is perhaps TRBD1 (5 bases). CDR3 length: 14 residues. In germline, CDR1 is MGHRA, CDR2 YSYEKL.

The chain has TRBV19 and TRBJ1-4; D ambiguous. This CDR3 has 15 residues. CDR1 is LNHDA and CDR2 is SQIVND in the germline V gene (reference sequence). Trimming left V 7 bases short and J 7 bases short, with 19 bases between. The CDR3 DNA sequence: TGTGCCAGTACCGCCCCGGGGAGGGTGAGTGAAAAACTGTTTTTT. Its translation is CASTAPGRVSEKLFF.

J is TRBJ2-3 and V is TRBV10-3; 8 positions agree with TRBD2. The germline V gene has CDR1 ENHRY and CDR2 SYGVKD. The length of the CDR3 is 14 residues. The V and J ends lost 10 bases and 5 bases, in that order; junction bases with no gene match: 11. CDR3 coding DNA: TGTGCCACCTCCGGGACTAGAGCCTTAGATACGCAGTATTTT. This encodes CATSGTRALDTQYF.

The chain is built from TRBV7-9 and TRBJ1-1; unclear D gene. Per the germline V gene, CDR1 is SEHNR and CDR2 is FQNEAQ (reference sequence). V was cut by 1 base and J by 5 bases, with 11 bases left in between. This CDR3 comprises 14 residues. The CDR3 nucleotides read TGTGCCAGCAGCTTAGAGTGGGAGGGAACTGAAGCTTTCTTT. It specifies CASSLEWEGTEAFF. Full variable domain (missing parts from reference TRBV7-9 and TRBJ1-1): DTGVSQNPRHKITKRGQNVTFRCDPISEHNRLYWYRQTLGQGPEFLTYFQNEAQLEKSRLLSDRFSAERPKGSFSTLEIQRTEQGDSAMYLCASSLEWEGTEAFFGQGTRLTVV.

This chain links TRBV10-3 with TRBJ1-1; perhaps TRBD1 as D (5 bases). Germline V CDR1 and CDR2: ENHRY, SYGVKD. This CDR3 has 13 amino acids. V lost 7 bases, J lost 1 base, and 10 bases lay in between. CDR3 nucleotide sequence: TGTGCCATCACCGAGACAGAGAACACTGAAGCTTTCTTT. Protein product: CAITETENTEAFF.

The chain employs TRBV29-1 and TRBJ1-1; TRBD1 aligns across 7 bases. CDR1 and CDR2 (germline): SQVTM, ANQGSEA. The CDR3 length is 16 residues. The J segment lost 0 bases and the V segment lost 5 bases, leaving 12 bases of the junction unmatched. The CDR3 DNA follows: TGCAGCGTTCTAGACAGGGCGCCCTCGATGAACACTGAAGCTTTCTTT. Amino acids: CSVLDRAPSMNTEAFF.

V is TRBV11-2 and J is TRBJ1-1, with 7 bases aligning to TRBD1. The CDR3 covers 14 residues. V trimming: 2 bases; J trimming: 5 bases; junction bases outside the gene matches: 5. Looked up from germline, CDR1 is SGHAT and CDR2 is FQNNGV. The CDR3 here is CASSLTGEGTEAFF. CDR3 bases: TGTGCCAGCAGCTTAACAGGGGAAGGGACTGAAGCTTTCTTT. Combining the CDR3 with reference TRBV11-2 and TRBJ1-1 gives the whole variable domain EAGVAQSPRYKIIEKRQSVAFWCNPISGHATLYWYQQILGQGPKLLIQFQNNGVVDDSQLPKDRFSAERLKGVDSTLKIQPAKLEDSAVYLCASSLTGEGTEAFFGQGTRLTVV.

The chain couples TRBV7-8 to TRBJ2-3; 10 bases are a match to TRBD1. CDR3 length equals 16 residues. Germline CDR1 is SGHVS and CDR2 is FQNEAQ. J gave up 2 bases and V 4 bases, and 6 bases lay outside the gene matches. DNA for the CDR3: TGTGCCAGCAGCTCCCGACAGGGGGCCCCCACAGATACGCAGTATTTT. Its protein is CASSSRQGAPTDTQYF.

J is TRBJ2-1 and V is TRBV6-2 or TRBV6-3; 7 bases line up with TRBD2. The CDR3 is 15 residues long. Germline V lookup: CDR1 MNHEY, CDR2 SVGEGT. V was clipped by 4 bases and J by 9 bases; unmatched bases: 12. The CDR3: CASSSRRGGPGEQFF. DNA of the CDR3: TGTGCCAGCAGTTCCCGGCGGGGAGGGCCGGGTGAGCAGTTCTTC.

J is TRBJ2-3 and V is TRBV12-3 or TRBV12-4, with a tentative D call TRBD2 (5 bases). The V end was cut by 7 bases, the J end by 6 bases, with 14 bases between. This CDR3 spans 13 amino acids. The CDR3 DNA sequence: TGTGCCAGCACACTAGGATTATTCGATACGCAGTATTTT. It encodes CASTLGLFDTQYF.